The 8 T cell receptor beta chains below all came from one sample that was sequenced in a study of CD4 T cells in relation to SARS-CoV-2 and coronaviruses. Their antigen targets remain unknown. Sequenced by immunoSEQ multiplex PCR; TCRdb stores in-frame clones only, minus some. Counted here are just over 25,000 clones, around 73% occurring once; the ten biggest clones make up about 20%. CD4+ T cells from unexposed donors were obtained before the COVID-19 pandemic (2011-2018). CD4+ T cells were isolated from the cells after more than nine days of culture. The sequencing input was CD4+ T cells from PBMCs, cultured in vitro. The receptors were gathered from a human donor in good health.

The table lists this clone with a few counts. In nucleotides, the CDR3 is TGTGCCAGCCACGGGACGGGGAGTAGCAATCAGCCCCAGCATTTT. It yields the protein CASHGTGSSNQPQHF. This chain connects TRBV19 to TRBJ1-5, with D possibly TRBD1 on 5 matching bases. Trimming cost V 9 bases and J 0 bases, with 15 bases left between them. This CDR3 contains 15 residues. The germline V gene has CDR1 LNHDA and CDR2 SQIVND (reference sequence).

CDR3: CASSYSEGSTDTQYF. Here the CDR3 DNA reads TGTGCCAGCAGTTACAGTGAGGGGAGCACAGATACGCAGTATTTT. This chain links TRBV6-2 or TRBV6-3 with TRBJ2-3; D may be TRBD1 or TRBD2 (5 bases each). The CDR3 length is 15 residues. Germline V gives CDR1 MNHEY, CDR2 SVGEGT. V lost 2 bases to trimming and J lost 0 bases, with 9 bases between them.

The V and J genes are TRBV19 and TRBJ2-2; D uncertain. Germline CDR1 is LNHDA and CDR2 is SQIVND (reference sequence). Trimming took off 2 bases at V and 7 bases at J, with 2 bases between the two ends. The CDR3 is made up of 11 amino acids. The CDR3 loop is CASSIIGELFF. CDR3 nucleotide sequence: TGTGCCAGTAGTATAATCGGGGAGCTGTTTTTT.

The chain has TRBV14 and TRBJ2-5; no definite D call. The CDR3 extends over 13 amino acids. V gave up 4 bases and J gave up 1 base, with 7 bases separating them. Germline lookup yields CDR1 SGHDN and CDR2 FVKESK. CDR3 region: CASSPRTQETQYF. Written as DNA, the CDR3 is TGTGCCAGCAGCCCCCGGACCCAAGAGACCCAGTACTTC.

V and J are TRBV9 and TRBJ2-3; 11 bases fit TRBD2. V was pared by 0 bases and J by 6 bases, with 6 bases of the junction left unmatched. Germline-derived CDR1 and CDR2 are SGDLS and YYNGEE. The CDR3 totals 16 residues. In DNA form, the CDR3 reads TGTGCCAGCAGCGTAGGAGTAGCGGGGGGGCTGGATACGCAGTATTTT. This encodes CASSVGVAGGLDTQYF.

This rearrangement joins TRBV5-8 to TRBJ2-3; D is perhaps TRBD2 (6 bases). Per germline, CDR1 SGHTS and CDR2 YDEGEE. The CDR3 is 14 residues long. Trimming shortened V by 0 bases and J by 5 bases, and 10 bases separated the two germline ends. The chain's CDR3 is CASSLGATRDTQYF. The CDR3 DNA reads TGTGCCAGCAGCTTGGGGGCGACTAGAGATACGCAGTATTTT.

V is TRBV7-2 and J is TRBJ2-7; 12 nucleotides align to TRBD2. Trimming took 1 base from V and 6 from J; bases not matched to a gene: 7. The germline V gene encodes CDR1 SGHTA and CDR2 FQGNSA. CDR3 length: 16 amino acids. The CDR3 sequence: CASSLDVTSGRFEQYF. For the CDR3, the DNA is TGTGCCAGCAGCTTAGATGTGACTAGCGGGAGATTCGAGCAGTACTTC.

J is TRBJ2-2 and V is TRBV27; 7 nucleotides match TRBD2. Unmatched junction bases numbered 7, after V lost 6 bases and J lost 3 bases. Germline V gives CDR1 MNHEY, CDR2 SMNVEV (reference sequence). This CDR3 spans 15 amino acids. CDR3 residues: CASRAWGGDTGELFF. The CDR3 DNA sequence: TGTGCCAGCAGAGCCTGGGGGGGGGACACCGGGGAGCTGTTTTTT.